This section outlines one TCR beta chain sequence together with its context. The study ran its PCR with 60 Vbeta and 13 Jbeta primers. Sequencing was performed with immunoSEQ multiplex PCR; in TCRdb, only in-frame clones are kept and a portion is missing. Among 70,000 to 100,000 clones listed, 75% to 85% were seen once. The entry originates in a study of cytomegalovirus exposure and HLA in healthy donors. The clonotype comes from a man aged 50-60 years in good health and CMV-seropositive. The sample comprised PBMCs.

CDR3 bases: TGTGCCAGCAGCTTCGACAGGGCCACCTACAATGAGCAGTTCTTC. Its translation is CASSFDRATYNEQFF. The V call is TRBV7-3, the J call TRBJ2-1; 7 bases fit TRBD1. This CDR3 is 15 amino acids long. V lost 3 bases, J lost 2 bases, and 4 bases stayed unmatched. Per germline, CDR1 SGHTA and CDR2 FQGTGA.